This entry lists 20 T cell receptor beta chains sequenced from one sample in a study of shared clonotypes between healthy human individuals. Method: immunoSEQ multiplex PCR; TCRdb's copy keeps in-frame clones and lacks some. This table holds fewer than 650,000 clones, about three quarters found once. Sequencing was done on a sample of PBMCs. The receptor source for this set is a woman aged 40 to 50 in good health. Some clones in this sample may be carry-over from other donors' samples.

The chain is built from TRBV30 and TRBJ2-5; D gene uncertain. Trimming removed 2 bases from V and 11 bases from J, with 12 bases in between. The CDR3 is 11 amino acids. The V gene's germline CDR1 is GTSNPN and CDR2 SVGIG (reference sequence). In DNA, the CDR3 is TGTGCCTGGAGTCCTGGGAACGTGCAGTACTTC. It encodes CAWSPGNVQYF.

The genes are TRBV7-9 and TRBJ2-7; TRBD2 aligns across 7 bases. The CDR3 has 17 amino acids. Germline assignment: CDR1 SEHNR and CDR2 FQNEAQ (reference sequence). The V gene end was trimmed by 4 bases and the J gene end by 0 bases; junction bases not matched to a gene: 12. The DNA for the CDR3 is TGTGCCAGCAGCTCGCTTCTACTAGCGTCACCCTCCTACGAGCAGTACTTC. The encoded protein is CASSSLLLASPSYEQYF.

The chain combines TRBV5-1 with TRBJ2-3; no clear D gene. The CDR3 spans 12 residues. The V gene lost 0 bases and the J gene lost 11 bases, with 10 bases spanning the gap. CDR1 is SGHRS, CDR2 YFSETQ, per germline. DNA of the CDR3: TGCGCCAGCAGCTTGGACGCGGAGCTGCAGTATTTT. It translates to CASSLDAELQYF.

This clone was observed a handful of times. The chain joins TRBV6-4 to TRBJ2-1, with 9 bases that match TRBD1. Germline V lookup: CDR1 MRHNA, CDR2 SNTAGT. The trim removed 3 bases at V and 4 bases at J, leaving 7 bases unmatched. This CDR3 spans 16 amino acids. This chain's CDR3 is CASSEFGTGFYNEQFF. The CDR3 DNA reads as TGTGCCAGCAGTGAGTTTGGGACAGGGTTTTACAATGAGCAGTTCTTC.

The genes are TRBV30 and TRBJ1-1; 7 nucleotides align to TRBD1. V lost 8 bases, J lost 0 bases, and 9 bases stayed unmatched. CDR3 length equals 14 residues. The germline CDR1 and CDR2 sequences are GTSNPN and SVGIG (reference sequence). The CDR3 sequence: CAGLQGGMNTEAFF. CDR3 DNA sequence: TGTGCCGGCCTCCAGGGGGGGATGAACACTGAAGCTTTCTTT.

This clone was seen a handful of times. V is TRBV18 and J is TRBJ2-5; TRBD1 agrees at 11 bases. CDR3 length: 13 residues. The V gene's germline CDR1 is KGHSH and CDR2 LQKENI. After removal of 4 bases from V and 8 bases from J, the junction contained 3 bases not matched to a gene. The CDR3 bases are TGTGCCAGCTCACGGGACAGGGGGTCAACCCAGTACTTC. Translated: CASSRDRGSTQYF.

Details on this clone: A single base is all that separates this from a far larger clone, so a read error is likely. The rearrangement links TRBV27 to TRBJ1-1; D possibly corresponds to TRBD1 (5 bases). The germline V gene encodes CDR1 MNHEY and CDR2 SMNVEV (reference sequence). This CDR3 is 15 amino acids long. The CDR3 DNA reads as TGTGCCAGCGGTTTACGGACACCCATGAACACTGAAGCTTTCTTT. It translates to CASGLRTPMNTEAFF.

V and J are TRBV30 and TRBJ2-5; TRBD1 aligns across 9 bases. The assigned J gene may be wrong: the sequence end matches TRBJ2-7 better. The CDR3 has 13 amino acids. Germline V CDR1 and CDR2: GTSNPN, SVGIG (reference sequence). The DNA of the CDR3 is TGTGCCTGGAGTTTGGACAGGGGACACGAGCAGTACTTC. It codes for CAWSLDRGHEQYF.

Worth noting for this clone: A junction end diverges from the germline sequence, so it may reflect a read error. The chain couples TRBV4-3 to TRBJ2-7, with D possibly being TRBD2 (6 bases). The length of the CDR3 is 14 residues. CDR1 and CDR2 (germline): LGHNA, YSLEER. The CDR3 DNA reads TGCGCCAGCAGCCAATTCGCGGGGCCCTACGAGCGGTACTTC. It codes for CASSQFAGPYERYF.

The chain is built from TRBV29-1 and TRBJ1-2; D unclear. CDR3 length: 13 amino acids. The ends were cut back, 3 bases at V and 3 bases at J, with 11 bases in the middle. Germline V CDR1 and CDR2: SQVTM, ANQGSEA. The CDR3, as DNA: TGCAGCGTTGAGGGGTTCTCAGACTATGGCTACACCTTC. Translating it yields CSVEGFSDYGYTF.

This chain's CDR3 is CASSGQGREQPQHF. The CDR3 DNA reads as TGTGCCAGCAGTGGACAGGGACGGGAACAGCCCCAGCATTTT. The chain is built from TRBV25-1 and TRBJ1-5; TRBD1 aligns across 7 bases. The CDR3 has 14 residues. Unmatched junction bases numbered 7, after V lost 4 bases and J lost 7 bases. CDR1 is MGHDK, CDR2 SYGVNS, per germline.

This clone has only one observation. The chain uses TRBV6-4 and TRBJ2-7; 9 positions match TRBD1. CDR3 size: 14 residues. Germline CDR1 is MRHNA and CDR2 is SNTAGT. Trimming cost V 3 bases and J 6 bases; bases outside gene matches: 6. The CDR3 DNA reads as TGTGCCAGCAGTGAGTCACAGGGGGCTTTCGAGCAGTACTTC. Translation: CASSESQGAFEQYF.

The J gene is TRBJ2-3, the V gene TRBV19; tentatively, D is TRBD1 (6 bases). V was trimmed by 7 bases and J by 4 bases, leaving 12 bases between them. The CDR3 contains 13 residues. CDR1 and CDR2 from the germline V gene are LNHDA and SQIVND (reference sequence). CDR3 nucleotides: TGTGCCAGTAAGGCCTGGGGGCCAGATACGCAGTATTTT. It is translated as CASKAWGPDTQYF. Variable domain in full (rest from reference TRBV19 and TRBJ2-3): DGGITQSPKYLFRKEGQNVTLSCEQNLNHDAMYWYRQDPGQGLRLIYYSQIVNDFQKGDIAEGYSVSREKKESFPLTVTSAQKNPTAFYLCASKAWGPDTQYFGPGTRLTVL.

This clone was picked up a small number of times. The chain links TRBV6-1 to TRBJ2-1; 7 nucleotides line up with TRBD2. CDR1 and CDR2 from the germline V gene are MNHNS and SASEGT. This CDR3 has 16 residues. Germline trimming cut 2 bases from V and 4 bases from J; bases unmatched to any gene: 8. CDR3 residues: CASSELSAGPYNEQFF. In DNA, the CDR3 is TGTGCCAGCAGTGAACTTTCAGCGGGACCTTACAATGAGCAGTTCTTC.

With respect to this clone: An end of the junction differs from the germline gene, which may be a read error. The sample holds other DNA sequences that translate to the same CDR3. The chain joins TRBV28 to TRBJ1-1, with 8 bases that match TRBD1. Germline V lookup: CDR1 MDHEN, CDR2 SYDVKM. This CDR3 comprises 16 residues. The CDR3 is CASMVASRGLNTEAFF. CDR3 nucleotide sequence: TGTGCTAGCATGGTTGCCTCCAGGGGGCTCAACACTGAGGCTTTCTTT.

The CDR3 protein is CASSQGGLAGVYYNEQFF. CDR3 sequence (DNA): TGCGCCAGCAGCCAAGGGGGACTAGCGGGAGTCTACTACAATGAGCAGTTCTTC. The J gene is TRBJ2-1, the V gene TRBV4-1; 14 nucleotides agree with TRBD2. Per the germline V gene, CDR1 is MGHRA and CDR2 is YSYEKL. The CDR3 extends over 18 amino acids. J was trimmed by 3 bases and V by 1 base; bases with no gene match: 5.

This chain connects TRBV18 to TRBJ2-2, with a possible D match to TRBD1 (5 bases). Trimming shortened V by 5 bases and J by 4 bases, and 20 bases separated the two germline ends. Germline assignment: CDR1 KGHSH and CDR2 LQKENI. The CDR3 length is 17 residues. The CDR3 spells CASSALQALRGTGELFF. The CDR3 coding sequence is TGTGCCAGCTCAGCCTTACAGGCACTGCGAGGCACCGGGGAGCTGTTTTTT.

The chain recombines TRBV9 with TRBJ2-2; 9 bases fit TRBD2. CDR3 length: 18 residues. V lost 3 bases to trimming and J lost 0 bases; unmatched junction nucleotides: 9. Germline V gives CDR1 SGDLS, CDR2 YYNGEE. The CDR3 spells CASSGPPGTSSNTGELFF. The DNA for the CDR3 is TGTGCCAGCAGCGGCCCTCCAGGGACTAGCTCGAACACCGGGGAGCTGTTTTTT.

The J gene is TRBJ1-2, the V gene TRBV5-1, with D uncertain. The CDR3 runs to 15 residues. Between the trimmed V and J ends, which lost 7 bases and 0 bases, there was a span of 16 bases. The germline CDR1 and CDR2 sequences are SGHRS and YFSETQ. CDR3 sequence: CASRTAAVTNYGYTF. The DNA for the CDR3 is TGCGCCAGCCGGACGGCGGCAGTTACTAACTATGGCTACACCTTC.

This sequence joins TRBV7-8 and TRBJ2-3; 9 bases are shared with TRBD2. Per the germline V gene, CDR1 is SGHVS and CDR2 is FQNEAQ. The CDR3 has 16 residues. V was pared by 5 bases and J by 2 bases, with 8 bases of the junction left unmatched. CDR3 nucleotide sequence: TGTGCCAGCAGCGGCGGGGGGGACACCCACACAGATACGCAGTATTTT. Translating gives CASSGGGDTHTDTQYF.